This TCR beta chain comes out of a study of blood T cell repertoires in COVID-19. Study-level background: COVID-19 samples, acute and convalescent, were from the United States, Italy and Spain. PBMCs, B-cell-depleted T cells, or T cells were the source of the cDNA or gDNA that made up the material.

Original processing methods: Reference gene primer amplification gave estimated nucleated cell counts. Generated by immunoSEQ multiplex PCR, the TCRdb table keeps only in-frame clones and is missing some. The V and J calls and clone size come from that table; D and trimming were worked out from the DNA. The sample lists roughly 70,000 clones; 80% to 90% were seen once. The TCR originated in a man aged 45 to 65 with active COVID-19. Sequencing used peripheral blood.

CDR3 region: CASSSKGAVNTEAFF. The CDR3 DNA sequence: TGTGCCAGCAGCTCCAAAGGGGCTGTGAACACTGAAGCTTTCTTT. This chain links TRBV28 with TRBJ1-1; D perhaps matches TRBD1 (5 bases). V was clipped by 6 bases and J by 0 bases, with 14 bases between them. In germline, CDR1 is MDHEN, CDR2 SYDVKM. CDR3 length: 15 amino acids.